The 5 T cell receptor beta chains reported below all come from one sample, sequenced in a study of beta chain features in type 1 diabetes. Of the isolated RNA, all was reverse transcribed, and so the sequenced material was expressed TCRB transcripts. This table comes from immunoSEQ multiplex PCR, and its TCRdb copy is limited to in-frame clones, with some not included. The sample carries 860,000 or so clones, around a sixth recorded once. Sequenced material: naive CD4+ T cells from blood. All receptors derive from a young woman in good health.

The CDR3 reads CASSPRPIAGGLYEQYF. CDR3 DNA sequence: TGTGCCAGCAGCCCCAGGCCCATAGCGGGAGGGCTTTACGAGCAGTACTTC. This sequence joins TRBV28 and TRBJ2-7; the match to TRBD2 covers 11 bases. The germline CDR1 and CDR2 sequences are MDHEN and SYDVKM. V shed 6 bases, J shed 4 bases, and the junction held 14 bases outside the gene matches. The CDR3 extends over 17 amino acids.

In DNA form, the CDR3 reads TGTGCCAGTAACTCGGGACAGACACATAGCAATCAGCCCCAGCATTTT. The encoded protein is CASNSGQTHSNQPQHF. The chain joins TRBV19 to TRBJ1-5; TRBD1 matches 7 bases. V lost 7 bases and J lost 0; bases outside the gene matches: 9. The CDR3 has 16 amino acids. CDR1 and CDR2 (germline): LNHDA, SQIVND (reference sequence).

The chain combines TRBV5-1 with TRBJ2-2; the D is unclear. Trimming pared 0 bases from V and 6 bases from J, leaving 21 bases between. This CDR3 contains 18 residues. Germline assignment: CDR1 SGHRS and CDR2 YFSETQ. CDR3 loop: CASSLGATKPLVPGELFF. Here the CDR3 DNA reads TGCGCCAGCAGCTTGGGAGCGACCAAACCCCTTGTCCCCGGGGAGCTGTTTTTT.

The CDR3 DNA reads TGTGCCAGCAGTTTGGTGGGAGCCGAGGGAAACATTCAGTACTTC. Translation gives CASSLVGAEGNIQYF. V is TRBV28 and J is TRBJ2-4, with D possibly TRBD2 on 5 matching bases. Germline V gene sequence: CDR1 MDHEN, CDR2 SYDVKM. V lost 3 bases and J 6 bases, leaving 15 bases between the germline ends. This CDR3 comprises 15 residues.

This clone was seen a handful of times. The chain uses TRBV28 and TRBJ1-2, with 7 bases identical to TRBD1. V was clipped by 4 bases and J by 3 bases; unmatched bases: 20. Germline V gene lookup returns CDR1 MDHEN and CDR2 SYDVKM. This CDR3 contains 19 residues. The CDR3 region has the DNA TGTGCCAGCAGTTCGGGCAACCCTCGTCCAGGGGGGCGACACTATGGCTACACCTTC. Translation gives CASSSGNPRPGGRHYGYTF.